Listed below are T cell receptor beta chains from one sample, sequenced in a study of cytomegalovirus exposure and HLA in healthy donors. Repertoires were generated with immunoSEQ multiplex PCR, while TCRdb's copy carries only in-frame clones and drops some. The data show approximately 190,000 clones, over 70% seen once. The specimen was PBMCs. The receptors were sampled from a man aged 50-59 years in good health and CMV-seronegative. CDR3s include the opening cysteine and the closing phenylalanine or tryptophan. Each record gives: J gene, clone size, V gene, D gene, CDR3 protein, CDR3 DNA. A D gene is named only where the DNA matches it firmly. Some rows have no size entry. The others give once, few or many, or a class for an expanded clone.

>TRBJ2-1|once|TRBV29-1|.
CSVEERLGGNEQFF
TGCAGCGTTGAAGAGCGACTAGGAGGCAATGAGCAGTTCTTC
>TRBJ2-1|.|TRBV5-4|TRBD1
CASSSGQGDEQFF
TGTGCCAGCAGCTCCGGACAGGGCGATGAGCAGTTCTTC
>TRBJ2-3|.|TRBV5-6|TRBD2
CASSFLAGGLLRADTQYF
TGTGCCAGCAGCTTTCTAGCGGGGGGTCTCCTTAGAGCAGATACGCAGTATTTT
>TRBJ2-7|.|TRBV2|.
CASGPQLATAEQYF
TGTGCCAGCGGTCCGCAATTAGCGACGGCCGAGCAGTACTTC
>TRBJ1-5|.|TRBV6-1|.
CASSAIGGGNQPQHF
TGTGCCAGCAGTGCCATCGGGGGGGGCAATCAGCCCCAGCATTTT
>TRBJ1-5|.|TRBV18|TRBD1
CASSPGTGDNQPQHF
TGTGCCAGCTCGCCCGGGACAGGGGACAATCAGCCCCAGCATTTT
>TRBJ1-4|.|TRBV15|.
CATSEWGLTNEKLFF
TGTGCCACCAGTGAATGGGGGCTGACTAATGAAAAACTGTTTTTT
>TRBJ2-7|.|TRBV7-9|.
CASSYTYEQYF
TGTGCCAGCAGCTACACCTACGAGCAGTACTTC
>TRBJ1-5|.|TRBV19|.
CASNPSGTQIEPQHF
TGTGCCAGTAACCCGTCCGGGACTCAAATCGAGCCCCAGCATTTT
>TRBJ2-2|.|TRBV10-3|TRBD2
CAISGSSGDSNTGELFF
TGTGCCATCAGTGGTTCTAGCGGGGACTCGAACACCGGGGAGCTGTTTTTT
>TRBJ2-1|.|TRBV9|.
CASSNQGSPYNEQFF
TGTGCCAGCAGCAACCAGGGTAGCCCCTACAATGAGCAGTTCTTC
>TRBJ1-1|.|TRBV10-3|TRBD1
CATTPDRLLNTEAFF
TGTGCTACCACCCCGGACAGGCTCCTGAACACTGAAGCTTTCTTT
>TRBJ2-7|.|TRBV29-1|.
CSVVVSYEQYF
TGCAGCGTTGTAGTATCCTACGAGCAGTACTTC
>TRBJ2-7|.|TRBV6-5|.
CASSPPGQKQYF
TGTGCCAGCAGCCCCCCGGGACAAAAGCAGTACTTC
>TRBJ2-1|.|TRBV5-4|TRBD2
CASSLERGEYNEQFF
TGTGCCAGCAGCCTGGAGCGGGGGGAGTACAATGAGCAGTTCTTC
>TRBJ1-2|.|TRBV20-1|.
CSALQGLGYTF
TGCAGTGCCTTACAGGGTTTGGGCTACACCTTC
>TRBJ1-6|.|TRBV4-2|TRBD1
CASSFRDRAGAPLHF
TGTGCCAGCAGCTTTCGAGACAGGGCCGGCGCACCCCTCCACTTT
>TRBJ2-7|.|TRBV7-6|.
CASSLGAYSYEQYF
TGTGCCAGCAGCTTGGGGGCCTACTCCTACGAGCAGTACTTC
>TRBJ1-2|.|TRBV10-3|.
CAISRDTYGYTF
TGTGCCATCAGTCGGGACACCTATGGCTACACCTTC
>TRBJ1-4|few|TRBV25-1|.
CASSESVQEKLFF
TGTGCCAGCAGTGAATCGGTCCAAGAAAAACTGTTTTTT
>TRBJ1-5|.|TRBV10-3|.
CAISEGEGNQPQHF
TGTGCCATCAGTGAAGGGGAGGGCAATCAGCCCCAGCATTTT
>TRBJ2-1|.|TRBV5-1|TRBD2
CASSLGTSGGDEQFF
TGCGCCAGCAGCCTGGGGACTAGCGGGGGGGATGAGCAGTTCTTC
>TRBJ1-2|.|TRBV11-2|.
CASSLEQAQGGGYTF
TGTGCCAGCAGCTTAGAGCAGGCCCAGGGAGGTGGCTACACCTTC
>TRBJ2-5|.|TRBV2|.
CASSEPQKTQYF
TGTGCCAGCAGTGAACCACAAAAGACCCAGTACTTC
>TRBJ1-2|.|TRBV10-3|.
CAISDSGGSTLGYYGYTF
TGTGCCATCAGTGATTCGGGAGGATCGACCCTAGGTTACTATGGCTACACCTTC
>TRBJ1-1|.|TRBV9|.
CASSVRGGNTEAFF
TGTGCCAGCAGCGTCCGAGGGGGGAACACTGAAGCTTTCTTT
>TRBJ2-2|.|TRBV4-3|.
CASSQDTQDTGELFF
TGCGCCAGCAGCCAAGATACGCAGGACACCGGGGAGCTGTTTTTT
>TRBJ1-6|.|TRBV9|.
CASSAGWGGNSPLHF
TGTGCCAGCAGCGCGGGGTGGGGTGGCAATTCACCCCTCCACTTT